The clone carrying this T cell receptor beta chain has a handful of counts. Its target is unknown. MiXCR, run by TCRdb on the reads, gives a single entry per CDR3 protein. This table holds tens of thousands of distinct CDR3 sequences, roughly 20% found once. The source of the sample is a study of T cell repertoires in cytomegalovirus infection. Turning to the study itself: Based on public TCR beta signatures, there were indications of CMV infection and of a matching HLA type.

V dropped 3 bases and J dropped 2 bases, with 11 bases sitting between them. The CDR3 runs to 15 residues. The sequenced sample was CD8+ T cells from cultured PBMCs, obtained from culture after CMV antigen stimulation. The receptor comes from a human donor in good health (CMV status not recorded). Some clones in this sample may be carry-over from other donors' samples. This rearrangement joins TRBV12-3 or TRBV12-4 to TRBJ1-5; D unclear. The CDR3 here is CASSLAHSGNQPQHF. The CDR3 nucleotides read TGTGCCAGCAGTTTGGCCCACTCAGGCAATCAGCCCCAGCATTTT.